This T cell receptor (beta chain) is from a study of T cell responses to AZD1222 COVID-19 vaccine. Clones were read by immunoSEQ multiplex PCR, and TCRdb kept only the in-frame ones, dropping some. The table has some 120,000 clones, roughly 93% seen once; the top ten hold under 3.5%. This CDR3 has 15 residues. From germline, CDR1 is LGHDT and CDR2 YNNKEL (reference sequence). Trimming cost V 1 base and J 3 bases, with 10 bases left between them. Here the sequenced sample was peripheral blood, taken on day 0 of AZD1222 vaccination. The receptor was isolated from an adult in good health. The J gene is TRBJ2-1, the V gene TRBV3-1 (or the pseudogene TRBV3-2), with D perhaps matching TRBD2 (6 bases). CDR3 loop: CASSQAGDGYNEQFF. The CDR3 coding sequence is TGTGCCAGCAGCCAAGCGGGAGATGGCTACAATGAGCAGTTCTTC.